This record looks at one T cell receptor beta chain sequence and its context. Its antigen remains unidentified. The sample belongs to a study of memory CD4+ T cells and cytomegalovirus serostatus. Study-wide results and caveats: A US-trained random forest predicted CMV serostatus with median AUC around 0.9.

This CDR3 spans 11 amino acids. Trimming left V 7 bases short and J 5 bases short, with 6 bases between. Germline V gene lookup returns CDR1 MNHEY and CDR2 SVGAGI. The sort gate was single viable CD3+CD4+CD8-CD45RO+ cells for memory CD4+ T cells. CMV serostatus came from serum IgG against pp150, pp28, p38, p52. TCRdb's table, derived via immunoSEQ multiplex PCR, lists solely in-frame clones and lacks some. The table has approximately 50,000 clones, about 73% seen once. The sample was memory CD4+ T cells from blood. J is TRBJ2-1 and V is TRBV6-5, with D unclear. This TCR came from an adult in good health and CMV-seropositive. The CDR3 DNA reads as TGTGCCAGCACCCTGAACAATGAGCAGTTCTTC. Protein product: CASTLNNEQFF.